This T cell receptor beta chain is drawn from a study of T cell responses to AZD1222 COVID-19 vaccine. A remark on this clone: Its antigen is unknown.

Overall study findings and caveats: Variant regions that are unmutated are reportedly the target of nearly half of spike-specific TCRs. Compared with day 0, the breadth and depth of the Spike-specific TCR repertoire rose significantly after two doses of AZD1222. Researchers report vaccine-associated CD4 TCRs spanning spike, with dominance at 160-218 and 743-854. It was only a handful of AZD1222 recipients who were seropositive at baseline.

The germline V gene encodes CDR1 SQVTM and CDR2 ANQGSEA. V lost 4 bases and J lost 0, with 18 bases in between. The length of the CDR3 is 17 residues. Produced via immunoSEQ multiplex PCR; TCRdb's table is partial and in-frame only. The profile covers approximately 150,000 clones, with 90% appearing a single time and 5% to 6.5% taken by the ten largest. This sample comprised peripheral blood, obtained 28 days after the second AZD1222 dose. The rearrangement uses TRBV29-1 and TRBJ2-2, with D perhaps assigned TRBD1 or TRBD2 (5 bases each). The sequence was collected from an adult who received the AZD1222 COVID-19 vaccine. The CDR3 sequence is CSVGESRLGANTGELFF. The CDR3 region has the DNA TGCAGCGTTGGGGAGTCGAGGTTGGGGGCGAACACCGGGGAGCTGTTTTTT.